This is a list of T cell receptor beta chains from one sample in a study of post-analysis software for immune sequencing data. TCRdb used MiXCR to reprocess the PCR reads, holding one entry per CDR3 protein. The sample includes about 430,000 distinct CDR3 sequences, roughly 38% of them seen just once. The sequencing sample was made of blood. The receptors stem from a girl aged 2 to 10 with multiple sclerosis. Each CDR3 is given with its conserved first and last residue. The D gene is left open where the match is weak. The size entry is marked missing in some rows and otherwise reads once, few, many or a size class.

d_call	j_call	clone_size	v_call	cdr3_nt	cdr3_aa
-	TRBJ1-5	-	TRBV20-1	TGCAGTGCTAGCCAGGGGCTCAGCAATCAGCCCCAGCATTTT	CSASQGLSNQPQHF
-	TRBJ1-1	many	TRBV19	TGTGCCAGTAGTATTTATGCAGGGTATGGTGAAGCTTTCTTT	CASSIYAGYGEAFF
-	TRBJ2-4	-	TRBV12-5	TGTGCTAGTGGTTTGTGGGAGGCCAACATTCAGTACTTC	CASGLWEANIQYF
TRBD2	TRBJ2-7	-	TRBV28	TGTGCCAGCAGTTTAGTGGCGGGAGAAGGCAACGAGCAGTACTTC	CASSLVAGEGNEQYF
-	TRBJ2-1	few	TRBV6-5	TGTGCCAGCATTCACCCAGCGCAGGATATGGGGAATGAGCAGTTCTTC	CASIHPAQDMGNEQFF
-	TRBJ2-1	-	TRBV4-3	TGCGCCAGCAGCCAAGATGCCCTCGGTAGATTCGACAATGAGCAGTTCTTC	CASSQDALGRFDNEQFF
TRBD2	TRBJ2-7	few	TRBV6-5	TGTGCCAGCAGTCGGACTAGTTCTAGATACGAGCAGTACTTC	CASSRTSSRYEQYF
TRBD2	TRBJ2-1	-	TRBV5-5	TGTGCCAGCAGCCCCGGGACTAGGGTTGGTGGTGAGCAGTTCTTC	CASSPGTRVGGEQFF
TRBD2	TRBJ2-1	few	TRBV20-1	TGCAGTGCTAGACGGACTAGCGGGAGGCGGGGCTCCTACAATGAGCAGTTCTTC	CSARRTSGRRGSYNEQFF
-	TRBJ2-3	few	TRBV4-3	TGCGCCAGCAGCCAAGTGGTCAGCACAGATACGCAGTATTTT	CASSQVVSTDTQYF
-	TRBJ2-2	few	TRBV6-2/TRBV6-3	TGTGCCAGCAGGGGAGTTATCGGGGAGCTGTTTTTT	CASRGVIGELFF
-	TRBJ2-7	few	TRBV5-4	TGTGCCAGCAGCCTAGACAGCTTATACGAGCAGTACTTC	CASSLDSLYEQYF
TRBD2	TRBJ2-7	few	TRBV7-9	TGTGCCAGCAGCGATAAACTAGCGGGAGAGGGCTTCTACGAGCAGTACTTC	CASSDKLAGEGFYEQYF
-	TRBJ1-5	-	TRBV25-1	TGTGCCAGCAGTGAAGACAGGATCAATCAGCCCCAGCATTTT	CASSEDRINQPQHF
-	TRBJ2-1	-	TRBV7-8	TGTGCCAGCAGCCACCCCTTGGGCCCTAGGGATGAGCAGTTCTTC	CASSHPLGPRDEQFF
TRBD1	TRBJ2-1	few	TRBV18	TGTGCCAGCTCACCCCTAAGGACAGGGAACAGCGAGCAGTTCTTC	CASSPLRTGNSEQFF
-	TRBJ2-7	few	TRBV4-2	TGTGCCAGCAGCCAAGAGTGGGGCTACGAGCAGTACTTC	CASSQEWGYEQYF
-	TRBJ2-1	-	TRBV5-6	TGTGCCAGCAGCCCACGTGGGGCCCACAATGAGCAGTTGTTC	CASSPRGAHNEQLF
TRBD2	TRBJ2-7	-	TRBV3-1	TGTGCCAGCAGCCGGGTGGCTAGCGGGGCCTACGAGCAGTACTTC	CASSRVASGAYEQYF